The sequence of this T cell receptor beta chain was determined in a study of blood T cell repertoires in COVID-19. Study in general: Collection of acute and convalescent COVID-19 samples took place in the United States, Italy and Spain.

The table lists this clone with many counts. The V gene's germline CDR1 is SGHTA and CDR2 FQGNSA. Between the trimmed V and J ends, which lost 5 bases and 7 bases, there was a span of 15 bases. The CDR3 runs 14 residues. Original processing notes: Nucleated cell number was recorded as an estimate derived from reference gene primer amplification. Sequencing was performed with immunoSEQ multiplex PCR; in TCRdb, only in-frame clones are kept and a portion is missing. V, J and clone size are taken as reported in that table, and D and trimming were inferred from the DNA itself. The data show just over 90,000 clones, more than 65% seen once.

The source is a human donor in a cohort sampled during active COVID-19. The sample comprised peripheral blood. V is TRBV7-2 and J is TRBJ1-3; TRBD1 is a possible D gene (5 bases). The CDR3 bases are TGTGCCAGCAGCCCCAACTCTGGGGGGAACACCATATATTTT. This sequence encodes CASSPNSGGNTIYF.